One sample yielded the 2 T cell receptor beta chains listed below, sequenced in a study of cytomegalovirus exposure and HLA in healthy donors. With 60 Vbeta and 13 Jbeta primers, the PCR was carried out. Clones were sequenced by immunoSEQ multiplex PCR, and TCRdb holds only the in-frame ones, with some missing. Of some 120,000 clones listed, around four fifths are singletons. Material: PBMCs. These receptors were collected from a human donor in good health.

The chain has TRBV2 and TRBJ1-4; D is unresolved. Per germline, CDR1 SNHLY and CDR2 FYNNEI. The germline V and J ends were trimmed by 2 bases and 3 bases, with 4 bases remaining between them. The CDR3 has 13 residues. Written as DNA, the CDR3 is TGTGCCAGCAGTGAAAGCGCTAATGAAAAACTGTTTTTT. Translation gives CASSESANEKLFF.

The genes are TRBV7-3 and TRBJ2-3; D gene ambiguous. Deletions cut 5 bases from V and 3 bases from J, with 9 bases between. The CDR3 covers 13 residues. Germline lookup yields CDR1 SGHTA and CDR2 FQGTGA. The CDR3 loop reads CASSARVTDTQYF. CDR3 in DNA: TGTGCCAGCAGCGCACGGGTTACAGATACGCAGTATTTT.